This TCR beta chain was obtained from a study of molecular identifiers for immune sequencing clone quantification. Findings and limits, study-wide: Clonotypes surpassing 20 RNA copies contained over 98% of effector molecules, versus under 1% in naive cells.

This clonotype occurred a few times. Antigen unknown. The germline CDR1 and CDR2 sequences are MDHEN and SYDVKM. V was clipped by 3 bases and J by 4 bases, with 13 bases between them. The length of the CDR3 is 14 residues. Making the bulk TCR libraries relied on previously described methods and listed TCR primers. TCRdb used MiXCR to reprocess the PCR reads, holding one entry per CDR3 protein. Altogether 460,000 or so distinct CDR3 sequences are present, around 23% being singletons, with the ten largest covering 0.76%. The chain is built from TRBV28 and TRBJ2-7; D unclear. The receptor's source is a human donor in good health. Some libraries in this study had Jurkat cell RNA spiked in. The specimen sequenced was naive CD8+ T cells from blood, with Jurkat cell RNA spiked in. The sample's subset: FACS-sorted CD8+CD4-CCR7+CD45RA+ naive T cells. The CDR3 DNA reads as TGTGCCAGCAGTTTGCCCCCCCCAGGATACGAGCAGTACTTC. It is translated as CASSLPPPGYEQYF.